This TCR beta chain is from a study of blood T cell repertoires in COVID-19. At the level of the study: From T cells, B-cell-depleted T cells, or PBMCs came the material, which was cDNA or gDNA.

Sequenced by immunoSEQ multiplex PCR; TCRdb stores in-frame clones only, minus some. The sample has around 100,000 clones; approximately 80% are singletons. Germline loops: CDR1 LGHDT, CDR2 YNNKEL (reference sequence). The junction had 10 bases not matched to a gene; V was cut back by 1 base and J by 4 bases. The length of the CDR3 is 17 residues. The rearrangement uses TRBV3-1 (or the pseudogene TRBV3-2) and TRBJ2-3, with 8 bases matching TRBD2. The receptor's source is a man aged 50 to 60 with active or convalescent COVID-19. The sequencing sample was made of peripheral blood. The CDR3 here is CASSQGIGGRLADTQYF. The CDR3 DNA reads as TGTGCCAGCAGCCAAGGAATCGGCGGGAGGCTGGCAGATACGCAGTATTTT.